The rows below give T cell receptor beta chains drawn from one sample of a study of blood T cell repertoires in COVID-19. Clones were read by immunoSEQ multiplex PCR, and TCRdb kept only the in-frame ones, dropping some. The sample yields 350,000 to 500,000 clones, roughly 88% seen once. Sample: PBMCs or T cells enriched from blood (not recorded which). Source of these receptors: a woman aged 18-35 years who had been exposed to COVID-19. Each CDR3 is given with its conserved first and last residue. D genes are given only for firm matches. A clone size is listed for some rows: how often the clone was seen (once, few, many), or a class if it is expanded.

J,size,D,V,CDR3,DNA
TRBJ2-3,-,-,TRBV28,CASRSVGEADTQYF,TGTGCCAGCAGAAGTGTGGGGGAGGCAGATACGCAGTATTTT
TRBJ1-5,-,TRBD1,TRBV19,CASSADRAGNQPQHF,TGTGCCAGTAGTGCGGACAGGGCAGGCAATCAGCCCCAGCATTTT
TRBJ2-3,-,TRBD2,TRBV19,CASSSGGVPADTQYF,TGTGCCAGTAGTAGCGGGGGGGTTCCGGCAGATACGCAGTATTTT
TRBJ1-2,-,TRBD1,TRBV7-2,CASSFGQGALYYGYTF,TGTGCCAGCAGCTTTGGACAGGGGGCATTGTACTATGGCTACACCTTC
TRBJ2-1,-,TRBD2,TRBV4-1,CASSLSGDFDEQFF,TGCGCCAGCAGCCTAAGCGGGGACTTCGATGAGCAGTTCTTC
TRBJ2-7,-,TRBD2,TRBV3-1/TRBV3-2,CASNNLAGGTYEQYF,TGTGCCAGCAACAATCTAGCGGGAGGGACCTACGAGCAGTACTTC
TRBJ2-2,-,-,TRBV7-6,CASSLVQGSTGELFF,TGTGCCAGCAGCTTAGTCCAGGGCAGCACCGGGGAGCTGTTTTTT
TRBJ2-6,-,TRBD1,TRBV27,CATSGTGLAGANVLTF,TGTGCCACCTCCGGGACAGGGTTAGCTGGGGCCAACGTCCTGACTTTC
TRBJ2-7,few,TRBD1,TRBV27,CASSFRPGTGSHEQYF,TGTGCCAGCAGTTTCCGACCCGGGACAGGGTCTCACGAGCAGTACTTC
TRBJ1-2,-,-,TRBV18,CASSPTDNYGYTF,TGTGCCAGCTCACCGACAGATAACTATGGCTACACCTTC
TRBJ2-7,-,-,TRBV7-2,CASSLDWYEQYF,TGTGCCAGCAGCTTAGACTGGTACGAGCAGTACTTC
TRBJ2-7,-,TRBD2,TRBV10-1,CASSVWTSSVEQYF,TGCGCCAGCAGTGTTTGGACTAGCTCCGTCGAGCAGTACTTC
TRBJ2-5,-,-,TRBV4-3,CASSQDQGEETQYF,TGCGCCAGCAGCCAAGATCAGGGTGAAGAGACCCAGTACTTC
TRBJ2-1,-,TRBD2,TRBV18,CASSTDRGGEQFF,TGTGCCAGCTCAACGGACCGGGGGGGCGAGCAGTTCTTC
TRBJ1-4,-,-,TRBV2,CASGGVTNEKLFF,TGTGCCAGCGGGGGGGTCACTAATGAAAAACTGTTTTTT
TRBJ1-2,-,-,TRBV11-2,CASSDGGNYGYTF,TGTGCCAGCAGCGACGGGGGGAACTATGGCTACACCTTC
TRBJ1-1,once,-,TRBV7-6,CASSLGDKNTEAFF,TGTGCCAGCAGCTTAGGGGACAAGAACACTGAAGCTTTCTTT
TRBJ2-7,-,TRBD1,TRBV25-1,CASSKSGTGSFGQYF,TGTGCCAGCAGCAAATCCGGGACAGGGAGTTTCGGGCAGTACTTC
TRBJ1-5,-,TRBD1,TRBV19,CASSTWTGANQPQHF,TGTGCCAGTAGTACCTGGACAGGGGCGAATCAGCCCCAGCATTTT
TRBJ1-4,-,-,TRBV28,CASGHPATNEKLFF,TGTGCCAGCGGACACCCAGCAACTAATGAAAAACTGTTTTTT
TRBJ2-3,-,TRBD2,TRBV18,CASSPVWASGSTSTDTQYF,TGTGCCAGCTCACCGGTCTGGGCTAGCGGGAGCACTAGCACAGATACGCAGTATTTT
TRBJ1-3,-,TRBD1,TRBV6-5,CASTGGYGNTIYF,TGTGCCAGTACAGGGGGGTATGGAAACACCATATATTTT
TRBJ2-5,few,TRBD1,TRBV2,CASRRGQPGVPVGQTQYF,TGTGCCAGCAGGAGGGGACAGCCGGGTGTCCCAGTGGGTCAGACCCAGTACTTC
TRBJ2-2,-,-,TRBV5-1,CASSLGQNTGELFF,TGCGCCAGCAGCTTGGGACAGAACACCGGGGAGCTGTTTTTT
TRBJ1-5,-,-,TRBV6-1,CASSGQIFTSNQPQHF,TGTGCCAGCAGTGGTCAGATATTCACTAGCAATCAGCCCCAGCATTTT
TRBJ2-5,-,-,TRBV7-9,CASSMGHPTETQYF,TGTGCCAGCAGCATGGGACATCCAACGGAGACCCAGTACTTC
TRBJ1-2,-,-,TRBV3-1/TRBV3-2,CASSLGWQGQEGYTF,TGTGCCAGCAGCCTAGGGTGGCAGGGCCAGGAGGGCTACACCTTC
TRBJ1-6,-,-,TRBV11-3,CASSLDYLSPLHF,TGTGCCAGCAGCTTAGATTACCTATCACCCCTCCACTTT
TRBJ1-4,-,-,TRBV5-6,CASSLVARDEKLFF,TGTGCCAGCAGCTTGGTAGCCCGCGATGAAAAACTGTTTTTT
TRBJ1-5,-,-,TRBV3-1/TRBV3-2,CASSDDRNQPQHF,TGTGCCAGCAGCGATGACAGAAATCAGCCCCAGCATTTT
TRBJ2-2,-,TRBD2,TRBV11-3,CASSSTSQITGELFF,TGTGCCAGCAGCTCGACTAGCCAAATCACCGGGGAGCTGTTTTTT